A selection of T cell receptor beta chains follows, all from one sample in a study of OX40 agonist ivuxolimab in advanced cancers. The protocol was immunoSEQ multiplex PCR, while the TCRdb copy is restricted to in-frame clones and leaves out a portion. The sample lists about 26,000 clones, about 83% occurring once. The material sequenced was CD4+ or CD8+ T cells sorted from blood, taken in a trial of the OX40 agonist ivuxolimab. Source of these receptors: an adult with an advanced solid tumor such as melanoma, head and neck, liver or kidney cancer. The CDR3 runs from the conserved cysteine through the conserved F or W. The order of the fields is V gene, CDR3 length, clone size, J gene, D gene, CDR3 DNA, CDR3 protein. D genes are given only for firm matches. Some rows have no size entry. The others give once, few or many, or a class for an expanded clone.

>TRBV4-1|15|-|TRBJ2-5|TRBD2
TGCGCCAGCAGCCAAGATGACCTAGCGGGAGAGACCCAGTACTTC
CASSQDDLAGETQYF
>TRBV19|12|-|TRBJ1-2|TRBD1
TGTGCCACCGGACAGGGGATTTATGGCTACACCTTC
CATGQGIYGYTF
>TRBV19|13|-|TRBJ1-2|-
TGTGCCAGTAAAAACGGCAGGGCTAATGGCTACACCTTC
CASKNGRANGYTF
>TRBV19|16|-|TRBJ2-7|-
TGTGCCAGTAGTCCCGAGCTGGGCAGCGGACCCTACGAGCAGTACTTC
CASSPELGSGPYEQYF
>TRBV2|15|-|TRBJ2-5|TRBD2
TGTGCCAGCAGTGATGACGGGCGGAGGCTAGCGGGGGAGTACTTC
CASSDDGRRLAGEYF
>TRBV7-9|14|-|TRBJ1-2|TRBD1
TGTGCCAGCAGCTTAGGGTCACAGGGGGGTGGCTACACCTTC
CASSLGSQGGGYTF
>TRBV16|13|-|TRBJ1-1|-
TGTGCCAGCAGCAGGGAGTTCGACACTGAAGCTTTCTTT
CASSREFDTEAFF
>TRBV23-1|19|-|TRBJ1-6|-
TGCGCCAGCAGTCAATCGGGGCTGGAGGGACGGGTCCCTAATTCACCCCTCCACTTT
CASSQSGLEGRVPNSPLHF
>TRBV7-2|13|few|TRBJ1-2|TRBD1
TGTGCCAGCAGGCGGACAGGGGGATACGGCTACACCTTC
CASRRTGGYGYTF
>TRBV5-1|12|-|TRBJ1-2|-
TGCGCCAGCAGCTTGGGGAACTATGGCTACACCTTC
CASSLGNYGYTF
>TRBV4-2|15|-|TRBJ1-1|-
TGTGCCAGCAGCCAAGCTGGTGGGGGGGTGTACGAAGCTTTCTTT
CASSQAGGGVYEAFF
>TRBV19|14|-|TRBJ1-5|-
TGTGCCAGTAGTATACGGGACAGCAATCAGCCCCAGCATTTT
CASSIRDSNQPQHF
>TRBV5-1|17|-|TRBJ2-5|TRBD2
TGCGCCAGCAGCGGCCCCGGACTAGCGGGGATCGGGGAGACCCAGTACTTC
CASSGPGLAGIGETQYF
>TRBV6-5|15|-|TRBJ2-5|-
TGTGCCAGCAGTTACTTGCAGGAACTTCAAGAGACCCAGTACTTC
CASSYLQELQETQYF
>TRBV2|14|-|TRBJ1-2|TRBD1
TGTGCCAGCAGTCTCGACAGGGGCGATTGGGGCTACACCTTC
CASSLDRGDWGYTF
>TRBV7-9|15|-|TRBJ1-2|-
TGTGCCAGCAGCCCGGCAGGGCATGCGGGCTATGGCTACACCTTC
CASSPAGHAGYGYTF
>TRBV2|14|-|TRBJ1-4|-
TGTGCCAGCCAGAGGCCGGCTTATAATGAAAAACTGTTTTTT
CASQRPAYNEKLFF
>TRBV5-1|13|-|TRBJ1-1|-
TGCGCCAGCCGTCCCCCGGGGAACACTGAAGCTTTCTTT
CASRPPGNTEAFF
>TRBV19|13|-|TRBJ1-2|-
TGTGCCAGTAGTATTTCAGGGTACTATGGCTACACCTTC
CASSISGYYGYTF
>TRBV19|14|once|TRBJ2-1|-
TGTGCCAGTAGTTGGGGGGGCGCTTACAATGAGCAGTTCTTC
CASSWGGAYNEQFF
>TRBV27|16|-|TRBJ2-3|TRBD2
TGTGCCAGCAGTCTAGGGGGGGGACTAGGGGCAGATACGCAGTATTTT
CASSLGGGLGADTQYF
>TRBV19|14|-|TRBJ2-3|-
TGTGCCAGTAGTTGGGGTAACAGGGCAGATACGCAGTATTTT
CASSWGNRADTQYF
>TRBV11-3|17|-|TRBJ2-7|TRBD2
TGTGCCAGCAGCTCCGGGAGTGGGACTAGCGGGGACATCGAGCAGTACTTC
CASSSGSGTSGDIEQYF
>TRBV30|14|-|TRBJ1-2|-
TGTGCCTGGAATAGGGGGGGGATTTCCTCGGGCTACACCTTC
CAWNRGGISSGYTF
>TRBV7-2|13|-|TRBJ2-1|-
TGTGCCAGCAGCTTAGGGGATGGATATGAGCAGTTCTTC
CASSLGDGYEQFF
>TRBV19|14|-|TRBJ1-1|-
TGTGCCAGTAGTATCGGTGGGGCAGGCACTGAAGCTTTCTTT
CASSIGGAGTEAFF
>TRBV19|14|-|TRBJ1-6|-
TGTGCCAGTAGTATCGGGGGCTTGGGTTCACCCCTCCACTTT
CASSIGGLGSPLHF
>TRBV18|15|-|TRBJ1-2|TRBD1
TGTGCCAGCTCAGGTGTGGGGACAGGGGTTTATGGCTACACCTTC
CASSGVGTGVYGYTF
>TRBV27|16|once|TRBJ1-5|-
TGTGCCAGCAGTTCCCGTCCCAGGGACAGCAATCAGCCCCAGCATTTT
CASSSRPRDSNQPQHF
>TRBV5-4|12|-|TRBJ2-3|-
TGTGCCAGCGGGGGTGGCACAGATACGCAGTATTTT
CASGGGTDTQYF
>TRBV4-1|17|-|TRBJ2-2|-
TGCGCCAGCAGCCAAGATAGTTCAGGGTACAGCACCGGGGAGCTGTTTTTT
CASSQDSSGYSTGELFF
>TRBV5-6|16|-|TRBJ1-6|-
TGTGCCAGCAGCCCGGCTTTTTCCGGAGGTAATTCACCCCTCCACTTT
CASSPAFSGGNSPLHF
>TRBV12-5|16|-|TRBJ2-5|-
TGTGCTAGTGGGACGGGGGTGGCGGGGAGACAAGAGACCCAGTACTTC
CASGTGVAGRQETQYF
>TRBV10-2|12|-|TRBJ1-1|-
TGCGCCAGTACCGTGTCGGGCACTGAAGCTTTCTTT
CASTVSGTEAFF
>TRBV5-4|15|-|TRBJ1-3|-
TGTGCCAGCAGCGGATTCGGGGACCCTGGAAACACCATATATTTT
CASSGFGDPGNTIYF
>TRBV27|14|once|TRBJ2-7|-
TGTGCCAGCAGTTTATCTAAAGGGAACTACGAGCAGTACTTC
CASSLSKGNYEQYF
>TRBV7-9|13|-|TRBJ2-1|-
TGTGCCAGCACTCCCTCAGGCTACAATGAGCAGTTCTTC
CASTPSGYNEQFF
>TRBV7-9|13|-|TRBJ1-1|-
TGTGCCAGCACATACGGGGTGAACAAAGAAGCTTTCTTT
CASTYGVNKEAFF
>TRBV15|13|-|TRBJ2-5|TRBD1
TGTGCCACCGGTGAGGGGGCAGTTGAGACCCAGTACTTC
CATGEGAVETQYF
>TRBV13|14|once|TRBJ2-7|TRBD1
TGTGCCAGCAGCTCTCGGGACAGTTCCTACGAGCAGTACTTC
CASSSRDSSYEQYF